A selection of T cell receptor beta chains follows, all from one sample in a study of blood T cell repertoires in COVID-19. This table comes from immunoSEQ multiplex PCR, and its TCRdb copy is limited to in-frame clones, with some not included. Among roughly 61,000 clones, around 65% were seen once, and the ten largest hold 51%. Sequencing was carried out using PBMCs or T cells enriched from blood (not recorded which). These receptors all come from a woman aged 55-70 years who had been exposed to COVID-19. The CDR3 runs from the conserved cysteine through the conserved F or W. D genes are given only for firm matches. A clone size is listed for some rows: how often the clone was seen (once, few, many), or a class if it is expanded.

CDR3	DNA	J	V	D	size
CASSLNREQFF	TGCGCCAGCAGCTTGAATCGTGAGCAGTTCTTC	TRBJ2-1	TRBV5-1	.	.
CATEDELGQPQHF	TGTGCCACCGAGGATGAGTTGGGTCAGCCCCAGCATTTT	TRBJ1-5	TRBV28	.	.
CASSIRGDLLNEKLFF	TGCGCCAGCAGTATCAGGGGCGATCTCCTTAATGAAAAACTGTTTTTT	TRBJ1-4	TRBV5-1	.	.
CASSKLRGPRAYEQYF	TGTGCCAGCAGTAAACTCAGGGGGCCAAGAGCTTACGAGCAGTACTTC	TRBJ2-7	TRBV28	TRBD1	many
CASVWDRSYEQYF	TGCGCCAGCGTATGGGACAGGTCCTACGAGCAGTACTTC	TRBJ2-7	TRBV10-2	TRBD1	.
CASRPTGPTNEKLFF	TGTGCCAGCAGACCTACAGGGCCAACTAATGAAAAACTGTTTTTT	TRBJ1-4	TRBV28	.	.
CASSLVQGKNTEAFF	TGTGCCAGCAGCCTAGTACAGGGTAAAAACACTGAAGCTTTCTTT	TRBJ1-1	TRBV7-6	.	.
CASSRDRVEQPQHF	TGTGCCAGCAGCCGGGACAGGGTGGAGCAGCCCCAGCATTTT	TRBJ1-5	TRBV27	TRBD1	.
CSVETKGAFF	TGCAGCGTTGAAACTAAGGGGGCTTTCTTT	TRBJ1-1	TRBV29-1	.	.
CASSLDGGGSYNEQFF	TGTGCCAGCAGCTTGGATGGGGGAGGGTCCTACAATGAGCAGTTCTTC	TRBJ2-1	TRBV5-4	TRBD2	.
CASSAQGPDQPQHF	TGTGCCAGCAGCGCACAGGGGCCCGATCAGCCCCAGCATTTT	TRBJ1-5	TRBV2	TRBD1	few
CASSPAGQPAYEQYF	TGTGCCAGCAGCCCAGCAGGACAGCCTGCCTACGAGCAGTACTTC	TRBJ2-7	TRBV5-5	.	.